The 19 T cell receptor beta chains below were found in one sample sequenced in a study of T cell responses to AZD1222 COVID-19 vaccine. TCRdb's copy holds only in-frame clones and misses some; the assay was immunoSEQ multiplex PCR. The sample carries under 85,000 clones, around 87% recorded once. The sequencing here drew on peripheral blood, taken on day 0 of AZD1222 vaccination. The origin of the receptors is an adult in good health.

The chain's CDR3 is CASSLAVRGLYNEQFF. The CDR3 coding sequence is TGTGCCAGCAGCTTAGCGGTGAGGGGACTATACAATGAGCAGTTCTTC. The V call is TRBV7-2, the J call TRBJ2-1; 7 bases are a match to TRBD2. This CDR3 has 16 residues. CDR1 is SGHTA and CDR2 is FQGNSA in the germline V gene. J was trimmed by 4 bases and V by 0 bases; bases with no gene match: 6.

The CDR3 is CASSLRGGQHYEQYF. The DNA for the CDR3 is TGTGCCAGCAGTTTGCGAGGGGGACAGCACTACGAGCAGTACTTC. The chain uses TRBV28 and TRBJ2-7, with TRBD1 identical over 7 bases. The CDR3 consists of 15 residues. From germline, CDR1 is MDHEN and CDR2 SYDVKM. V lost 3 bases and J lost 3; bases outside the gene matches: 8.

J is TRBJ1-1 and V is TRBV29-1; perhaps TRBD1 as D (5 bases). This CDR3 region has 12 residues. Germline lookup yields CDR1 SQVTM and CDR2 ANQGSEA. V was trimmed by 7 bases and J by 2 bases, leaving 11 bases between them. CDR3 residues: CSAGHPNTEAFF. As DNA, the CDR3 is TGCAGCGCTGGACATCCTAACACTGAAGCTTTCTTT.

The CDR3 DNA sequence: TGTGCCAGCAGCCAACGACAGGGGGCTACAGATACGCAGTATTTT. This translates into CASSQRQGATDTQYF. The chain has TRBV16 and TRBJ2-3; 10 bases line up with TRBD1. CDR3 size: 15 residues. J lost 3 bases, V lost 2 bases, and 2 bases had no gene match. Looked up from germline, CDR1 is KGHSY and CDR2 is FQNENV.

The rearrangement joins TRBV10-2 to TRBJ2-1; perhaps TRBD2 as D (6 bases). The CDR3 is 13 amino acids. V shed 10 bases and J shed 8 bases, with 18 bases lying between them. CDR1 is WSHSY, CDR2 SAAADI, per germline. The DNA for the CDR3 is TGCGCCACCCTTTTGGGGGGTGGGTATGAGCAGTTCTTC. It specifies CATLLGGGYEQFF.

The chain uses TRBV7-3 and TRBJ2-1; D remains ambiguous. The CDR3 totals 13 residues. V lost 10 bases and J lost 5, with 15 bases in between. The germline gives CDR1 SGHTA, CDR2 FQGTGA. CDR3 DNA sequence: TGTGCCACCTCACCGACGGCAGACAATGAGCAGTTCTTC. This codes for CATSPTADNEQFF.

This clone was observed a single time. This chain connects TRBV25-1 to TRBJ1-5; unclear D gene. Germline lookup yields CDR1 MGHDK and CDR2 SYGVNS. This CDR3 spans 13 amino acids. The germline V and J ends were trimmed by 5 bases and 4 bases, with 9 bases remaining between them. The CDR3 DNA follows: TGTGCCAGCAGTTTCAGCTCTAATCAGCCCCAGCATTTT. Its protein is CASSFSSNQPQHF.

The chain has TRBV19 and TRBJ1-6; D may be TRBD1 (5 bases). Trimming pared 6 bases from V and 8 bases from J, leaving 11 bases between. The CDR3 contains 13 residues. CDR1 and CDR2 from the germline V gene are LNHDA and SQIVND (reference sequence). CDR3 protein: CASRGPQDSPLHF. CDR3 nucleotide sequence: TGTGCCAGTAGGGGGCCTCAGGATTCACCCCTCCACTTT.

The V and J genes are TRBV10-3 and TRBJ1-5, with TRBD1 identical over 9 bases. The V segment lost 4 bases and the J segment 5 bases; nucleotides outside the gene matches: 6. CDR1 ENHRY and CDR2 SYGVKD come from the germline V gene. This CDR3 contains 15 residues. CDR3 in DNA: TGTGCCATCAGTGGGGACAGGGTCGTGGATCAGCCCCAGCATTTT. As protein: CAISGDRVVDQPQHF.

This clone has only one observation. This chain joins TRBV4-1 and TRBJ2-1, with TRBD1 as a possible D gene (5 bases). Germline V gene lookup returns CDR1 MGHRA and CDR2 YSYEKL. Trimming removed 4 bases at V and 4 bases at J, with 8 bases between. The CDR3 spans 13 residues. The CDR3 loop reads CASSRQFYNEQFF. DNA for the CDR3: TGCGCCAGCAGCCGACAGTTTTACAATGAGCAGTTCTTC.

V gene TRBV24-1 combines with J gene TRBJ2-3, with unresolved D. CDR1 is KGHDR, CDR2 SFDVKD, per germline. The length of the CDR3 is 13 residues. Trimming pared 4 bases from V and 4 bases from J, leaving 8 bases between. Here the CDR3 DNA reads TGTGCCACCAGTGACCCGCCCCCAGATACGCAGTATTTT. As protein: CATSDPPPDTQYF.

The gene calls are TRBV5-1 and TRBJ1-2; D uncertain. With 0 bases removed from V and 4 bases from J, the gap between germline ends came to 7 bases. Germline CDR1 is SGHRS and CDR2 is YFSETQ. The CDR3 runs 13 residues. CDR3 DNA: TGCGCCAGCAGCTTGGAAGCTGGCTATGGCTACACCTTC. Translation: CASSLEAGYGYTF.

V is TRBV18 and J is TRBJ2-1, with TRBD2 identical over 8 bases. V shed 2 bases, J shed 9 bases, and the junction held 6 bases outside the gene matches. This CDR3 comprises 14 residues. CDR1 is KGHSH and CDR2 is LQKENI in the germline V gene. This CDR3 is CASSPGAGVVEQFF. The CDR3 DNA reads TGTGCCAGCTCACCAGGAGCGGGAGTGGTTGAGCAGTTCTTC.

The V and J genes are TRBV7-2 and TRBJ1-4; 9 positions agree with TRBD1. Looked up from germline, CDR1 is SGHTA and CDR2 is FQGNSA. V shed 3 bases, J shed 8 bases, and the junction held 4 bases outside the gene matches. The CDR3 has 14 amino acids. CDR3 residues: CASSFSGQGEKLFF. The CDR3 region has the DNA TGTGCCAGCAGCTTTAGCGGACAGGGGGAAAAACTGTTTTTT.

The chain carries TRBV28 and TRBJ2-7, with 7 bases matching TRBD2. The trim removed 6 bases at V and 0 bases at J, leaving 11 bases unmatched. Germline-derived CDR1 and CDR2 are MDHEN and SYDVKM. CDR3 size: 16 residues. The CDR3 is CASRNPGTTISYEQYF. The CDR3 DNA follows: TGTGCCAGCAGGAATCCCGGGACTACCATCTCCTACGAGCAGTACTTC.

The count of this clone is one. The J gene is TRBJ2-7, the V gene TRBV5-4, with 8 positions matching TRBD2. CDR1 SGHNT and CDR2 YYREEE come from the germline V gene (reference sequence). V gave up 4 bases and J gave up 0 bases; unmatched junction bases: 6. This CDR3 comprises 15 residues. CDR3 protein: CASSPERESSYEQYF. DNA for the CDR3: TGTGCCAGCAGCCCTGAGCGGGAGTCCTCCTACGAGCAGTACTTC.

This clone was detected a few times. This chain uses TRBV30 with TRBJ2-6; TRBD1 aligns across 7 bases. V shed 5 bases, J shed 4 bases, and the junction held 5 bases outside the gene matches. Per the germline V gene, CDR1 is GTSNPN and CDR2 is SVGIG (reference sequence). This CDR3 is 14 amino acids long. The CDR3 DNA reads as TGTGCCTGGGTCCAGGGGGAAGGGGCCAACGTCCTGACTTTC. Translation: CAWVQGEGANVLTF.

The chain is built from TRBV19 and TRBJ1-5; D may be TRBD1 (5 bases). CDR1 and CDR2 from the germline V gene are LNHDA and SQIVND (reference sequence). The CDR3 contains 14 residues. Trimming cost V 7 bases and J 1 base, with 11 bases left between them. CDR3 residues: CASTKGRSNQPQHF. DNA for the CDR3: TGTGCCAGTACCAAGGGACGGAGCAATCAGCCCCAGCATTTT.

The chain couples TRBV7-3 to TRBJ2-1; 7 positions agree with TRBD2. J lost 7 bases, V lost 2 bases, and 8 bases had no gene match. This CDR3 comprises 15 residues. From germline, CDR1 is SGHTA and CDR2 FQGTGA. CDR3 bases: TGTGCCAGCAGCTTAGGCGGGAGCTTGGGAAATGAGCAGTTCTTC. It yields the protein CASSLGGSLGNEQFF.